This passage covers 25 T cell receptor beta chains from one sample sequenced in a study of cytomegalovirus exposure and HLA in healthy donors. Use of 60 Vbeta and 13 Jbeta primers characterized the PCR. Here immunoSEQ multiplex PCR was the method, and the copy in TCRdb shows in-frame clones only, minus some. Among around 180,000 clones, approximately 88% were seen once, and the ten largest hold approximately 1.2%. Sequenced material: PBMCs. The receptors were sampled from a boy under 10 years old in good health and CMV-seronegative.

This chain uses TRBV7-9 with TRBJ1-5, with TRBD1 matching 9 bases. Losses at the gene ends were 1 base for V and 6 bases for J; bases not matched to a gene: 1. This CDR3 contains 14 residues. Germline V gene sequence: CDR1 SEHNR, CDR2 FQNEAQ (reference sequence). The CDR3 loop reads CASSLDRGPQPQHF. In DNA, the CDR3 is TGTGCCAGCAGCTTAGACAGGGGGCCTCAGCCCCAGCATTTT.

The rearrangement uses TRBV2 and TRBJ2-1; TRBD2 matches at 9 bases. Per the germline V gene, CDR1 is SNHLY and CDR2 is FYNNEI. The CDR3 covers 20 residues. The ends lost 3 bases at V and 5 bases at J; junction bases unmatched: 20. CDR3 nucleotide sequence: TGTGCCAGCAGTGACTTCGCCCGCGGATCGTTAGCGGGAGTTGACAATGAGCAGTTCTTC. Translating gives CASSDFARGSLAGVDNEQFF.

The V gene is TRBV19, the J gene TRBJ1-1; TRBD1 matches 12 bases. Losses at the gene ends were 6 bases for V and 1 base for J; bases not matched to a gene: 6. Germline V lookup: CDR1 LNHDA, CDR2 SQIVND (reference sequence). The CDR3 is 16 residues long. This chain's CDR3 is CASRRDRGRGNTEAFF. In DNA, the CDR3 is TGTGCCAGTAGACGGGACAGGGGGCGCGGGAACACTGAAGCTTTCTTT.

CDR3 amino acids: CATSTGATNQEELFF. The CDR3 DNA is TGTGCCACCAGCACAGGGGCAACCAATCAAGAAGAACTGTTTTTT. The rearrangement joins TRBV15 to TRBJ1-4, with D possibly matching TRBD1 (6 bases). Germline V gene lookup returns CDR1 LNHNV and CDR2 YYDKDF (reference sequence). CDR3 size: 15 residues. V lost 4 bases, J lost 12 bases, and 21 bases lay in between.

The chain combines TRBV10-3 with TRBJ1-3; 8 nucleotides match TRBD1. Trimming took 4 bases from V and 4 from J; bases not matched to a gene: 9. The CDR3 is 16 amino acids. Germline loops: CDR1 ENHRY, CDR2 SYGVKD. The CDR3 DNA follows: TGTGCCATCAGTGGGGGACAGGATTTCGTAGGAAACACCATATATTTT. Translation: CAISGGQDFVGNTIYF.

The chain joins TRBV11-2 to TRBJ1-2; D might be TRBD1 (5 bases). This CDR3 has 13 amino acids. Per germline, CDR1 SGHAT and CDR2 FQNNGV. Trimming left V 1 base short and J 2 bases short, with 5 bases between. The CDR3 loop is CASSLGQNYGYTF. In DNA, the CDR3 is TGTGCCAGCAGCTTAGGACAGAACTATGGCTACACCTTC.

This clone was observed a handful of times. V gene TRBV4-3 combines with J gene TRBJ1-1, with 9 bases fitting TRBD1. The V and J ends lost 4 bases and 4 bases, in that order; junction bases with no gene match: 7. CDR1 and CDR2 from the germline V gene are LGHNA and YSLEER. The CDR3 spans 15 residues. This CDR3 is CASSLGTGLATEAFF. DNA of the CDR3: TGCGCCAGCAGCCTAGGGACAGGGTTGGCCACTGAAGCTTTCTTT.

J is TRBJ1-2 and V is TRBV11-2; tentatively, D is TRBD1 (6 bases). V dropped 4 bases and J dropped 4 bases, with 10 bases sitting between them. The germline gives CDR1 SGHAT, CDR2 FQNNGV. CDR3 length: 13 residues. Here the CDR3 reads CASSSGQIYGYTF. The CDR3 bases are TGTGCCAGCAGCTCAGGACAGATCTATGGCTACACCTTC. Using reference TRBV11-2 and TRBJ1-2 for the parts outside the CDR3, the full variable domain is EAGVAQSPRYKIIEKRQSVAFWCNPISGHATLYWYQQILGQGPKLLIQFQNNGVVDDSQLPKDRFSAERLKGVDSTLKIQPAKLEDSAVYLCASSSGQIYGYTFGSGTRLTVV.

This clone showed up just once. The chain couples TRBV23-1 to TRBJ2-5; 13 positions agree with TRBD2. TRBV23-1 counts as an open reading frame of uncertain function. The J segment lost 5 bases and the V segment lost 2 bases, leaving 5 bases of the junction unmatched. The CDR3 spans 16 residues. The CDR3 DNA is TGCGCCAGCAGTCAACCTGGACTAGCGGGAGAGGAGACCCAGTACTTC. Encoded protein: CASSQPGLAGEETQYF.

V and J are TRBV9 and TRBJ2-5, with a possible D match to TRBD2 (6 bases). Trimming cost V 0 bases and J 4 bases, with 10 bases left between them. Germline V CDR1 and CDR2: SGDLS, YYNGEE. CDR3 length: 14 amino acids. The CDR3 loop reads CASSVEGAGETQYF. The CDR3 nucleotides read TGTGCCAGCAGCGTAGAGGGAGCGGGAGAGACCCAGTACTTC.

This sequence joins TRBV21-1 and TRBJ1-2; the DNA was not used to check the table's D call, TRBD1. TRBV21-1 is an annotated pseudogene. This CDR3 is 20 amino acids long. The CDR3 loop reads CASRLGLRGGQGGVEQGYTF. Here the CDR3 DNA reads TGTGCCAGCCGCCTCGGACTGAGAGGGGGACAGGGTGGAGTCGAGCAAGGCTACACCTTC.

A remark on this clone: Mismatch with germline at one junction end may stem from a read error. J is TRBJ1-2 and V is TRBV10-2; 9 bases fit TRBD1. This CDR3 has 14 residues. Germline V gene sequence: CDR1 WSHSY, CDR2 SAAADI. The CDR3: CASYQIQGARGDTF. Written as DNA, the CDR3 is TGCGCCAGCTATCAAATACAGGGGGCGCGTGGCGACACCTTC.

CDR3 nucleotides: TGTGCCAGCAGCCCGGGACTACCTGGCTACGAGCAGTACTTC. This codes for CASSPGLPGYEQYF. This chain joins TRBV5-6 and TRBJ2-7; 7 nucleotides agree with TRBD2. This CDR3 is 14 amino acids long. Germline V lookup: CDR1 SGHDT, CDR2 YYEEEE. Trimming removed 4 bases from V and 3 bases from J; junction bases left unmatched: 7. The variable domain in full, completed from reference TRBV5-6 and TRBJ2-7, reads DAGVTQSPTHLIKTRGQQVTLRCSPKSGHDTVSWYQQALGQGPQFIFQYYEEEERQRGNFPDRFSGHQFPNYSSELNVNALLLGDSALYLCASSPGLPGYEQYFGPGTRLTVT.

This rearrangement joins TRBV7-2 to TRBJ1-1; perhaps TRBD1 as D (6 bases). Trimming took 2 bases from V and 6 from J, leaving 16 bases between them. CDR3 length equals 15 residues. CDR1 and CDR2 (germline): SGHTA, FQGNSA. CDR3 sequence (DNA): TGTGCCAGCAGCTTATCCCCTCACAGGGTCGCTGAAGCTTTCTTT. Residues: CASSLSPHRVAEAFF.

The chain combines TRBV27 with TRBJ1-6, with D tentatively TRBD1 (5 bases). Germline values: CDR1 MNHEY, CDR2 SMNVEV (reference sequence). With 5 bases removed from V and 18 bases from J, the gap between germline ends came to 14 bases. This CDR3 comprises 11 residues. The CDR3 here is CASSQTGKGHF. The CDR3 DNA is TGTGCCAGCAGTCAAACAGGTAAAGGCCACTTT.

The V call is TRBV5-4, the J call TRBJ2-5; D possibly corresponds to TRBD1 (6 bases). V was cut by 4 bases and J by 4 bases, with 20 bases left in between. Looked up from germline, CDR1 is SGHNT and CDR2 is YYREEE (reference sequence). This CDR3 contains 16 residues. CDR3 coding DNA: TGTGCCAGCAGCCTCCGAATTTACAGGGAGAGAGAGACCCAGTACTTC. Its translation: CASSLRIYRERETQYF.

This clone was detected a few times. The chain is built from TRBV2 and TRBJ2-7, with D perhaps matching TRBD1 (7 bases). Trimming removed 8 bases from V and 4 bases from J, with 9 bases in between. CDR3 length: 11 amino acids. Germline-derived CDR1 and CDR2 are SNHLY and FYNNEI. This CDR3 is CASAGQYEQYF. The CDR3 DNA is TGTGCCAGCGCGGGACAGTACGAGCAGTACTTC.

This rearrangement joins TRBV6-5 to TRBJ2-1; tentatively, D is TRBD2 (5 bases). Trimming shortened V by 2 bases and J by 2 bases, and 10 bases separated the two germline ends. This CDR3 contains 15 residues. CDR1 MNHEY and CDR2 SVGAGI come from the germline V gene. This CDR3 is CASSYREMTYNEQFF. The CDR3 DNA sequence: TGTGCCAGCAGTTACCGGGAAATGACCTACAATGAGCAGTTCTTC.

This clone has a handful of counts. The rearrangement links TRBV19 to TRBJ2-5; 7 bases map to TRBD1. The CDR3 loop spans 15 amino acids. Germline CDR1 LNHDA, CDR2 SQIVND (reference sequence). The trim removed 2 bases at V and 2 bases at J, leaving 5 bases unmatched. DNA for the CDR3: TGTGCCAGTAGTATAAGACAGGGAATACAAGAGACCCAGTACTTC. Amino acid sequence: CASSIRQGIQETQYF.

The rearrangement joins TRBV19 to TRBJ1-2; TRBD1 might be the D (5 bases). The CDR3 extends over 13 amino acids. Trimming removed 3 bases from V and 8 bases from J, with 13 bases in between. Germline CDR1 reads LNHDA; CDR2 reads SQIVND (reference sequence). CDR3: CASSIAQGLGYTF. CDR3 DNA sequence: TGTGCCAGTAGTATTGCGCAGGGACTAGGCTACACCTTC.

This sequence joins TRBV19 and TRBJ2-1, with TRBD2 matching 7 bases. Trimming took 5 bases from V and 10 from J; bases not matched to a gene: 11. CDR3 length equals 14 residues. The germline V gene encodes CDR1 LNHDA and CDR2 SQIVND (reference sequence). CDR3 sequence reads: CASSPLAGVREQFF. CDR3 sequence (DNA): TGTGCCAGTAGTCCCTTGGCGGGAGTTCGGGAGCAGTTCTTC.

The CDR3 region has the DNA TGTGCCATCGGACAGGACAGCAACAATGAGCAGTTCTTC. Translating gives CAIGQDSNNEQFF. The chain uses TRBV10-3 and TRBJ2-1, with 7 bases that match TRBD1. Germline V lookup: CDR1 ENHRY, CDR2 SYGVKD. With V trimmed by 8 bases and J by 5 bases, 6 bases remained unmatched. CDR3 length: 13 residues.

The chain is built from TRBV18 and TRBJ2-1, with 7 positions matching TRBD2. V shed 3 bases, J shed 9 bases, and the junction held 8 bases outside the gene matches. CDR1 is KGHSH and CDR2 is LQKENI in the germline V gene. The CDR3 loop spans 14 amino acids. DNA of the CDR3: TGTGCCAGCTCACCGAACGCCTTAGCGGGTGAGCAGTTCTTC. It specifies CASSPNALAGEQFF. Combining the CDR3 with reference TRBV18 and TRBJ2-1 gives the whole variable domain NAGVMQNPRHLVRRRGQEARLRCSPMKGHSHVYWYRQLPEEGLKFMVYLQKENIIDESGMPKERFSAEFPKEGPSILRIQQVVRGDSAAYFCASSPNALAGEQFFGPGTRLTVL.

The rearrangement joins TRBV7-2 to TRBJ1-2, with 7 bases matching TRBD1. V lost 5 bases, J lost 4 bases, and 10 bases stayed unmatched. CDR3 length: 15 amino acids. Germline CDR1 is SGHTA and CDR2 is FQGNSA. The CDR3 coding sequence is TGTGCCAGCAGCCAAGTACAGGGGCCGCCCTATGGCTACACCTTC. This codes for CASSQVQGPPYGYTF.

This clone was counted a single time. This sequence joins TRBV29-1 and TRBJ1-1; D is possibly TRBD1 (6 bases). The CDR3 runs 15 residues. Germline loops: CDR1 SQVTM, CDR2 ANQGSEA. With 4 bases removed from V and 4 bases from J, the gap between germline ends came to 19 bases. CDR3 sequence reads: CSVGTLKGVITEAFF. The CDR3 bases are TGCAGCGTTGGTACTCTTAAGGGGGTTATCACTGAAGCTTTCTTT. Using reference TRBV29-1 and TRBJ1-1 for the parts outside the CDR3, the full variable domain is SAVISQKPSRDICQRGTSLTIQCQVDSQVTMMFWYRQQPGQSLTLIATANQGSEATYESGFVIDKFPISRPNLTFSTLTVSNMSPEDSSIYLCSVGTLKGVITEAFFGQGTRLTVV.